These 29 T cell receptor beta chains were sequenced from one sample in a study of blood T cell repertoires in COVID-19. Measured with immunoSEQ multiplex PCR; TCRdb has only the in-frame clones, and not every one. The repertoire holds 250,000 to 300,000 clones, with approximately 91% as singletons. The sequenced sample consisted of PBMCs or T cells enriched from blood (not recorded which). These receptors were collected from a woman aged 35 to 49 with acute COVID-19.

The genes are TRBV19 and TRBJ1-2, with D possibly matching TRBD1 (5 bases). Germline V lookup: CDR1 LNHDA, CDR2 SQIVND (reference sequence). V was cut by 7 bases and J by 8 bases, with 17 bases left in between. This CDR3 region has 13 residues. CDR3 coding DNA: TGTGCCAGTACCACCGCGGGGGAGAGAGGCTACACCTTC. Translation gives CASTTAGERGYTF.

V is TRBV5-6 and J is TRBJ2-1; 8 positions agree with TRBD1. This CDR3 spans 15 amino acids. V gave up 4 bases and J gave up 4 bases; unmatched junction bases: 7. Germline V lookup: CDR1 SGHDT, CDR2 YYEEEE. CDR3 coding DNA: TGTGCCAGCAGCCTCCTGGACAGGGCTTACAATGAGCAGTTCTTC. It yields the protein CASSLLDRAYNEQFF.

The chain couples TRBV2 to TRBJ1-6; 7 bases map to TRBD1. The length of the CDR3 is 15 residues. Trimming cost V 6 bases and J 5 bases; bases outside gene matches: 7. Germline CDR1 SNHLY, CDR2 FYNNEI. The CDR3 DNA is TGTGCCAGCAGAATGACAGGGTTGGATAATTCACCCCTCCACTTT. This sequence encodes CASRMTGLDNSPLHF. Variable domain in full (rest from reference TRBV2 and TRBJ1-6): EPEVTQTPSHQVTQMGQEVILRCVPISNHLYFYWYRQILGQKVEFLVSFYNNEISEKSEIFDDQFSVERPDGSNFTLKIRSTKLEDSAMYFCASRMTGLDNSPLHFGNGTRLTVT.

V usage is TRBV12-3 or TRBV12-4 and J usage is TRBJ2-3; 11 bases match TRBD2. J gave up 3 bases and V 8 bases, and 1 base lay outside the gene matches. The CDR3 covers 13 residues. The CDR3 coding sequence is TGTGCCAGCGGGACTAGCGGAACAGATACGCAGTATTTT. The encoded protein is CASGTSGTDTQYF.

V and J are TRBV28 and TRBJ1-5, with a tentative D call TRBD1 (5 bases). CDR1 MDHEN and CDR2 SYDVKM come from the germline V gene. V was trimmed by 5 bases and J by 6 bases, leaving 14 bases between them. This CDR3 spans 14 amino acids. CDR3 protein: CASSPGDGGQPQHF. The CDR3 DNA reads as TGTGCCAGCAGTCCGGGCGACGGGGGTCAGCCCCAGCATTTT.

V and J are TRBV19 and TRBJ2-7; D perhaps matches TRBD2 (6 bases). CDR3 length: 15 amino acids. The ends were cut back, 3 bases at V and 2 bases at J, with 14 bases in the middle. From germline, CDR1 is LNHDA and CDR2 SQIVND (reference sequence). CDR3 amino acids: CASSMSGGTTYEQYF. The CDR3 bases are TGTGCCAGTAGTATGAGTGGCGGGACGACCTACGAGCAGTACTTC.

The V call is TRBV7-2, the J call TRBJ2-3; possible D gene TRBD2, 7 bases. Germline V gene lookup returns CDR1 SGHTA and CDR2 FQGNSA. This CDR3 is 15 amino acids long. Trimming removed 5 bases from V and 0 bases from J, with 12 bases in between. The CDR3 DNA reads as TGTGCCAGCAGCGGCGCGGGGGCTAGCACAGATACGCAGTATTTT. Translated: CASSGAGASTDTQYF.

The chain has TRBV6-2 or TRBV6-3 and TRBJ2-3, with 13 bases matching TRBD2. Germline V lookup: CDR1 MNHEY, CDR2 SVGEGT. V was clipped by 0 bases and J by 2 bases; unmatched bases: 11. The CDR3 spans 20 residues. CDR3 region: CASSYSRGLAGWGATDTQYF. The CDR3 DNA reads as TGTGCCAGCAGTTACTCAAGGGGACTAGCGGGATGGGGGGCCACAGATACGCAGTATTTT.

The gene calls are TRBV23-1 and TRBJ2-7; weak D call: TRBD1 (6 bases). TRBV23-1 is an ORF, and what it does is uncertain. The CDR3 extends over 13 amino acids. V lost 8 bases and J 2 bases, leaving 13 bases between the germline ends. This chain's CDR3 is CASVQQGPYEQYF. Written as DNA, the CDR3 is TGCGCCAGCGTACAACAGGGACCCTACGAGCAGTACTTC.

The chain links TRBV27 to TRBJ1-1, with D perhaps matching TRBD1 (5 bases). The CDR3 is 14 amino acids. Trimming left V 7 bases short and J 0 bases short, with 12 bases between. The V gene's germline CDR1 is MNHEY and CDR2 SMNVEV (reference sequence). CDR3 region: CASKRGGMNTEAFF. As DNA, the CDR3 is TGTGCCAGCAAGAGGGGAGGGATGAACACTGAAGCTTTCTTT.

The chain joins TRBV2 to TRBJ2-7; D is perhaps TRBD2 (6 bases). Germline CDR1 reads SNHLY; CDR2 reads FYNNEI. Trimming removed 4 bases at V and 3 bases at J, with 16 bases between. The CDR3 is 15 residues long. The CDR3 loop is CASSGPGTEGYEQYF. For the CDR3, the DNA is TGTGCCAGCAGTGGCCCCGGGACGGAGGGCTACGAGCAGTACTTC.

This clone came up once. V and J are TRBV4-2 and TRBJ1-6; D is ambiguous. The germline V gene encodes CDR1 LGHNA and CDR2 YNFKEQ. Trimming took off 0 bases at V and 0 bases at J, with 9 bases between the two ends. The CDR3 totals 17 residues. CDR3 DNA: TGTGCCAGCAGCCAAGATGCGGTGAGCTCCTATAATTCACCCCTCCACTTT. Translating it yields CASSQDAVSSYNSPLHF.

DNA of the CDR3: TGCGCCAGCAGCCACCGGGACAGGGGCCTGAACACTGAAGCTTTCTTT. Translation: CASSHRDRGLNTEAFF. This chain joins TRBV5-1 and TRBJ1-1; 10 bases line up with TRBD1. J lost 0 bases, V lost 4 bases, and 6 bases had no gene match. Germline V lookup: CDR1 SGHRS, CDR2 YFSETQ. The length of the CDR3 is 16 residues.

The chain links TRBV4-2 to TRBJ1-4; D gene unclear. In germline, CDR1 is LGHNA, CDR2 YNFKEQ. V was shortened by 0 bases and J by 5 bases, with 7 bases between the two germline ends. The CDR3 runs to 14 residues. CDR3 sequence reads: CASSQEARNEKLFF. CDR3 nucleotide sequence: TGTGCCAGCAGCCAAGAGGCTAGAAATGAAAAACTGTTTTTT.

This clone was detected only once. The chain carries TRBV5-1 and TRBJ2-3, with 7 bases fitting TRBD2. Germline-derived CDR1 and CDR2 are SGHRS and YFSETQ. Trimming removed 6 bases from V and 3 bases from J; junction bases left unmatched: 4. The CDR3 spans 13 residues. This chain's CDR3 is CASTGGRTDTQYF. The DNA of the CDR3 is TGCGCCAGCACGGGGGGAAGGACAGATACGCAGTATTTT.

The genes are TRBV14 and TRBJ1-2; 7 bases are a match to TRBD1. V lost 0 bases to trimming and J lost 6 bases; unmatched junction nucleotides: 7. Germline V lookup: CDR1 SGHDN, CDR2 FVKESK. CDR3 length: 15 amino acids. The CDR3 region is CASSQDLRQGHGYTF. DNA for the CDR3: TGTGCCAGCAGCCAAGATCTGCGACAGGGACATGGCTACACCTTC.

The V and J genes are TRBV6-1 and TRBJ1-1; possibly TRBD1 for D (6 bases). From germline, CDR1 is MNHNS and CDR2 SASEGT. The germline V and J ends were trimmed by 2 bases and 7 bases, with 14 bases remaining between them. The CDR3 runs to 14 residues. The CDR3 nucleotides read TGTGCCAGCAGTGAAAGTATCAGGGGAATTGAAGCTTTCTTT. Translated, it gives CASSESIRGIEAFF.

The chain couples TRBV2 to TRBJ1-3, with a tentative D call TRBD1 (5 bases). The V end was cut by 8 bases, the J end by 2 bases, with 10 bases between. Germline CDR1 and CDR2: SNHLY and FYNNEI. This CDR3 contains 13 residues. This CDR3 is CASSGVAGNTIYF. CDR3 nucleotide sequence: TGTGCCAGCTCGGGGGTAGCTGGAAACACCATATATTTT. Full variable domain (outside the CDR3, taken from reference TRBV2 and TRBJ1-3): EPEVTQTPSHQVTQMGQEVILRCVPISNHLYFYWYRQILGQKVEFLVSFYNNEISEKSEIFDDQFSVERPDGSNFTLKIRSTKLEDSAMYFCASSGVAGNTIYFGEGSWLTVV.

The V call is TRBV6-2 or TRBV6-3, the J call TRBJ2-7, with D possibly being TRBD1 (5 bases). V gave up 6 bases and J gave up 5 bases, with 8 bases separating them. Per the germline V gene, CDR1 is MNHEY and CDR2 is SVGEGT. This CDR3 is built from 11 residues. CDR3: CASSLGDEQYF. DNA for the CDR3: TGTGCCAGCAGCCTAGGGGACGAGCAGTACTTC.

This chain uses TRBV19 with TRBJ1-6; TRBD1 matches 8 bases. The germline V gene has CDR1 LNHDA and CDR2 SQIVND (reference sequence). Germline trimming cut 5 bases from V and 6 bases from J; bases unmatched to any gene: 9. CDR3 length equals 16 residues. The CDR3 nucleotides are TGTGCCAGTAGTTCCAGGGGGCGAAGTGGTAATTCACCCCTCCACTTT. Translation: CASSSRGRSGNSPLHF.

The chain links TRBV9 to TRBJ2-1, with D perhaps TRBD2 (6 bases). Trimming left V 2 bases short and J 5 bases short, with 14 bases between. This CDR3 region has 15 residues. Looked up from germline, CDR1 is SGDLS and CDR2 is YYNGEE. CDR3 nucleotides: TGTGCCAGCAGCGTTACTAGCTCAAGGAACAATGAGCAGTTCTTC. The encoded protein is CASSVTSSRNNEQFF.

V and J are TRBV5-6 and TRBJ2-7; 7 bases agree with TRBD1. CDR3 length equals 16 residues. Trimming at V came to 4 bases and at J to 0 bases, leaving 10 bases not matched to a gene. The germline CDR1 and CDR2 sequences are SGHDT and YYEEEE. Here the CDR3 reads CASSRNDRALSYEQYF. The CDR3 DNA reads TGTGCCAGCAGCCGTAACGACAGGGCGCTCTCCTACGAGCAGTACTTC.

The chain is built from TRBV4-2 and TRBJ2-7, with D possibly TRBD1 on 6 matching bases. The CDR3 covers 16 residues. V lost 0 bases and J 0 bases, leaving 12 bases between the germline ends. CDR1 and CDR2 from the germline V gene are LGHNA and YNFKEQ. CDR3 amino acids: CASSQDATGSSYEQYF. In DNA, the CDR3 is TGTGCCAGCAGCCAAGACGCGACAGGCAGCTCCTACGAGCAGTACTTC.

This rearrangement joins TRBV4-1 to TRBJ2-1; TRBD2 aligns across 11 bases. The CDR3 runs to 16 residues. V shed 1 base and J 3 bases; nucleotides not matched to a gene: 2. Germline values: CDR1 MGHRA, CDR2 YSYEKL. The CDR3 bases are TGCGCCAGCAGCCAAGCCGGGACTAGCGGCTACAATGAGCAGTTCTTC. Amino acid sequence: CASSQAGTSGYNEQFF.

This clone appeared a single time. The J gene is TRBJ2-1, the V gene TRBV29-1, with 10 bases identical to TRBD2. The V and J ends lost 7 bases and 2 bases, in that order; junction bases with no gene match: 8. The CDR3 totals 15 residues. The V gene's germline CDR1 is SQVTM and CDR2 ANQGSEA. This CDR3 is CSAEGTSGTYNEQFF. CDR3 nucleotides: TGCAGCGCCGAAGGTACTAGCGGGACCTACAATGAGCAGTTCTTC.

The CDR3 DNA reads as TGTGCCAGCAGCCGAGCGGGGGGCCTCACCGGGGAGCTGTTTTTT. Encoded protein: CASSRAGGLTGELFF. The chain is built from TRBV27 and TRBJ2-2; 9 positions match TRBD2. V trimming: 6 bases; J trimming: 4 bases; junction bases outside the gene matches: 6. This CDR3 spans 15 amino acids. CDR1 MNHEY and CDR2 SMNVEV come from the germline V gene (reference sequence).

The count of this clone is one. The chain recombines TRBV5-4 with TRBJ2-5, with D maybe TRBD1 (6 bases). Trimming shortened V by 4 bases and J by 4 bases, and 11 bases separated the two germline ends. The CDR3 contains 13 residues. The V gene's germline CDR1 is SGHNT and CDR2 YYREEE (reference sequence). CDR3 bases: TGTGCCAGCAGCCCCGGGACACTAGAGACCCAGTACTTC. This encodes CASSPGTLETQYF.

The V and J genes are TRBV11-2 and TRBJ2-7; possibly TRBD2 for D (7 bases). The V end lost 4 bases, the J end lost 6 bases, and 22 bases lay between the germline ends. The CDR3 is 16 amino acids. Germline CDR1 SGHAT, CDR2 FQNNGV. In nucleotides, the CDR3 is TGTGCCAGCAGCTCCACTACCAAGGGGGGGCTCCGCGAGCAGTACTTC. As protein: CASSSTTKGGLREQYF.

The chain joins TRBV18 to TRBJ1-1, with 9 positions matching TRBD1. Germline-derived CDR1 and CDR2 are KGHSH and LQKENI. Trimming cost V 6 bases and J 7 bases; bases outside gene matches: 15. CDR3 length: 16 amino acids. CDR3 DNA sequence: TGTGCCAGCTCCCCAAACACCGGACAGGGGAATGTTGAAGCTTTCTTT. Its translation is CASSPNTGQGNVEAFF.